Shown below are 18 T cell receptor beta chains from a single sample sequenced in a study of cytomegalovirus exposure and HLA in healthy donors. The table came from immunoSEQ multiplex PCR; TCRdb's copy has only in-frame clones and leaves some out. Among some 150,000 clones listed, roughly 86% were seen once. The sequenced material came from PBMCs. Every receptor here comes from a man between 18 and 35 years old in good health and CMV-seropositive.

About this clone itself: The same CDR3 is also encoded by other DNA sequences in this sample. J is TRBJ1-2 and V is TRBV6-5, with TRBD1 identical over 8 bases. Per the germline V gene, CDR1 is MNHEY and CDR2 is SVGAGI. V gave up 6 bases and J gave up 4 bases; unmatched junction bases: 4. This CDR3 has 13 amino acids. CDR3 DNA sequence: TGTGCCAGCAGCCTGGGACAGGCCTATGGCTACACCTTC. Encoded protein: CASSLGQAYGYTF.

The chain is built from TRBV27 and TRBJ2-3, with D uncertain. Trimming removed 1 base at V and 2 bases at J, with 13 bases between. The CDR3 totals 16 residues. The germline CDR1 and CDR2 sequences are MNHEY and SMNVEV (reference sequence). The CDR3 region is CASSLYPPSVTDTQYF. CDR3 DNA sequence: TGTGCCAGCAGTTTATATCCCCCCAGCGTCACAGATACGCAGTATTTT.

This clone has a single count. This chain links TRBV5-6 with TRBJ2-7; D is possibly TRBD2 (6 bases). The CDR3 runs to 15 residues. Per germline, CDR1 SGHDT and CDR2 YYEEEE. Trimming took off 0 bases at V and 3 bases at J, with 13 bases between the two ends. This CDR3 reads CASSLGPTSSYEQYF. As DNA, the CDR3 is TGTGCCAGCAGCTTGGGGCCAACTAGCAGCTACGAGCAGTACTTC.

The V gene is TRBV15, the J gene TRBJ2-1, with D tentatively TRBD2 (7 bases). From germline, CDR1 is LNHNV and CDR2 YYDKDF (reference sequence). The CDR3 runs to 14 residues. Trimming took off 2 bases at V and 10 bases at J, with 15 bases between the two ends. The CDR3 DNA is TGTGCCACCAGCAGACAACAGGGAGGGAGGGAGCAGTTCTTC. Translating it yields CATSRQQGGREQFF.

V usage is TRBV7-2 and J usage is TRBJ1-5; D is perhaps TRBD1 (6 bases). This CDR3 is built from 14 residues. V was pared by 5 bases and J by 4 bases, with 12 bases between. The germline gives CDR1 SGHTA, CDR2 FQGNSA. This CDR3 is CASSLNRANQPQHF. The CDR3 nucleotides are TGTGCCAGCAGCCTTAACAGGGCGAATCAGCCCCAGCATTTT.

The CDR3 bases are TGTGCCAGCTCAGGGGGACAGGGCCCCTACGAGCAGTACTTC. Translation gives CASSGGQGPYEQYF. The chain recombines TRBV5-6 with TRBJ2-7; 9 bases line up with TRBD1. The germline V gene has CDR1 SGHDT and CDR2 YYEEEE. The CDR3 contains 14 residues. Germline trimming cut 7 bases from V and 2 bases from J; bases unmatched to any gene: 7.

J is TRBJ1-1 and V is TRBV30, with D possibly TRBD1 on 5 matching bases. The CDR3 loop spans 14 amino acids. The V gene's germline CDR1 is GTSNPN and CDR2 SVGIG (reference sequence). V lost 4 bases and J 4 bases, leaving 16 bases between the germline ends. CDR3 region: CAWTDHRGSTEAFF. The CDR3 nucleotides are TGTGCCTGGACCGACCATAGGGGAAGCACTGAAGCTTTCTTT.

The chain links TRBV5-8 to TRBJ2-3, with 11 positions matching TRBD2. This CDR3 region has 15 residues. Per the germline V gene, CDR1 is SGHTS and CDR2 is YDEGEE. The V gene end was trimmed by 4 bases and the J gene end by 4 bases; junction bases not matched to a gene: 5. The CDR3 is CASSPTSGDADTQYF. CDR3 bases: TGTGCCAGCAGCCCGACTAGCGGGGACGCAGATACGCAGTATTTT.

This chain links TRBV29-1 with TRBJ2-7; TRBD1 might be the D (6 bases). With 6 bases removed from V and 5 bases from J, the gap between germline ends came to 14 bases. The CDR3 is made up of 12 amino acids. The V gene's germline CDR1 is SQVTM and CDR2 ANQGSEA. The CDR3 is CSVDSGDHEQYF. The CDR3 DNA is TGCAGCGTAGACTCAGGGGACCACGAGCAGTACTTC.

In its sample, this clone was seen once. This chain connects TRBV6-5 to TRBJ1-6; possible D gene TRBD1, 5 bases. Trimming stripped 6 bases from V and 8 bases from J, with 17 bases between. The V gene's germline CDR1 is MNHEY and CDR2 SVGAGI. There are 15 residues in the CDR3. The CDR3 loop is CASSRPGTWDSPLHF. CDR3 sequence (DNA): TGTGCCAGCAGCCGCCCCGGGACTTGGGATTCACCCCTCCACTTT.

The chain employs TRBV15 and TRBJ1-4, with 10 bases matching TRBD1. Germline loops: CDR1 LNHNV, CDR2 YYDKDF (reference sequence). This CDR3 contains 17 residues. V lost 3 bases and J lost 5; bases outside the gene matches: 9. The CDR3 region is CATSSSGTGVLNEKLFF. The CDR3 nucleotides are TGTGCCACCAGCAGTTCCGGGACAGGGGTATTGAATGAAAAACTGTTTTTT.

V is TRBV29-1 and J is TRBJ1-2, with 10 bases matching TRBD1. In germline, CDR1 is SQVTM, CDR2 ANQGSEA. V was pared by 5 bases and J by 7 bases, with 4 bases of the junction left unmatched. The CDR3 runs 12 residues. DNA of the CDR3: TGCAGCGTTAAGGACAGGGGGGGTGGCTACACCTTC. Translation: CSVKDRGGGYTF.

Sample share makes this clone medium-sized. V usage is TRBV6-1 and J usage is TRBJ2-6; D possibly corresponds to TRBD1 (5 bases). From germline, CDR1 is MNHNS and CDR2 SASEGT. V was clipped by 0 bases and J by 3 bases, with 6 bases between them. The CDR3 length is 15 residues. CDR3 nucleotide sequence: TGTGCCAGCAGTGAAGCGCAGGGTGGGGCCAACGTCCTGACTTTC. The encoded protein is CASSEAQGGANVLTF.

This rearrangement joins TRBV15 to TRBJ1-4; 9 nucleotides match TRBD1. Germline CDR1 is LNHNV and CDR2 is YYDKDF (reference sequence). V lost 0 bases, J lost 8 bases, and 13 bases stayed unmatched. There are 18 residues in the CDR3. CDR3 loop: CATSRDGRGTGLSEKLFF. CDR3 in DNA: TGTGCCACCAGCAGAGATGGACGAGGGACAGGGCTTAGCGAAAAACTGTTTTTT.

To note about this clone: Other DNA sequences in the same sample also yield this CDR3. This chain links TRBV20-1 with TRBJ2-1; D ambiguous. Germline values: CDR1 DFQATT, CDR2 SNEGSKA (reference sequence). V was cut by 3 bases and J by 7 bases, with 4 bases left in between. This CDR3 comprises 10 residues. The CDR3 sequence is CSASRNEQFF. In DNA form, the CDR3 reads TGCAGTGCTAGCAGGAATGAGCAGTTCTTC.

The genes are TRBV10-3 and TRBJ2-2; no clear D. Germline-derived CDR1 and CDR2 are ENHRY and SYGVKD. This CDR3 region has 15 residues. V lost 0 bases to trimming and J lost 2 bases, with 7 bases between them. CDR3 loop: CAISESKPNTGELFF. CDR3 nucleotides: TGTGCCATCAGTGAGTCCAAGCCCAACACCGGGGAGCTGTTTTTT.

In this sample, this clone turned up many times. The rearrangement links TRBV14 to TRBJ2-3; D not resolved. V lost 1 base to trimming and J lost 4 bases, with 9 bases between them. The CDR3 contains 14 residues. From germline, CDR1 is SGHDN and CDR2 FVKESK. CDR3 sequence: CASSQAPPPDTQYF. The CDR3 nucleotides read TGTGCCAGCAGCCAAGCTCCCCCCCCAGATACGCAGTATTTT.

The sample holds a few counts of this clone. The chain links TRBV14 to TRBJ1-5; possible D gene TRBD1, 5 bases. Germline V gene lookup returns CDR1 SGHDN and CDR2 FVKESK. The V end lost 0 bases, the J end lost 9 bases, and 9 bases lay between the germline ends. The CDR3 covers 13 residues. For the CDR3, the DNA is TGTGCCAGCAGCCAAGATGTTAGGGGGCCCCAGCATTTT. This sequence encodes CASSQDVRGPQHF.